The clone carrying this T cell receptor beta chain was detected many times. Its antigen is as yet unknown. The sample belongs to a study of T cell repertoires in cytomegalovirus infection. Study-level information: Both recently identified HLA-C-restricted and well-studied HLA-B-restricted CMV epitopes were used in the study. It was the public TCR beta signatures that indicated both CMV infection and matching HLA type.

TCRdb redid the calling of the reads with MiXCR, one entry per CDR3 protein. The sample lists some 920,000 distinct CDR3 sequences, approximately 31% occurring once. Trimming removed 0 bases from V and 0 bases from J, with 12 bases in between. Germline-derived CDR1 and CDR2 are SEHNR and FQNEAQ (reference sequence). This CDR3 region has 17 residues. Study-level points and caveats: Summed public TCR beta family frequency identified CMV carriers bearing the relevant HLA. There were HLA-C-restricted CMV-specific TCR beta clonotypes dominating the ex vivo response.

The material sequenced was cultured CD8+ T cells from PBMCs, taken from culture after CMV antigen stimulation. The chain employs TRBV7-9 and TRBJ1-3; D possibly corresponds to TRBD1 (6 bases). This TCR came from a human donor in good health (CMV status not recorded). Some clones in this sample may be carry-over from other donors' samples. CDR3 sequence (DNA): TGTGCCAGCAGCTTAGCGGACAGACCGTTCTCTGGAAACACCATATATTTT. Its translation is CASSLADRPFSGNTIYF.